These T cell receptor beta chains were read from a single sample in a study of CD8+CD57+ T cells in acquired aplastic anemia. A single record per CDR3 protein comes from TCRdb applying MiXCR to the reads. The table shows about 160,000 distinct CDR3 sequences, with just under 45% occurring only once. Source material: sorted CD4+, CD8+, or CD8+CD57+ T cells (not recorded which) from PBMCs. These receptor sequences come from a human donor in good health. CDR3s include the opening cysteine and the closing phenylalanine or tryptophan. A D gene is named only where the DNA matches it firmly. Expanded clones are given a class, and other clones once, few, many or no size at all.

cdr3_nt: TGTGCCACCAAGGGGGGAGAGAACACTGAAGCTTTCTTT; cdr3_aa: CATKGGENTEAFF; cdr3_length: 13; d_call: NA; clone_size: many; v_call: TRBV24-1; j_call: TRBJ1-1
cdr3_nt: TGTGCCATCAGTGTGAGTTTGGATACGCAGTATTTT; cdr3_aa: CAISVSLDTQYF; cdr3_length: 12; d_call: NA; clone_size: few; v_call: TRBV10-3; j_call: TRBJ2-3
cdr3_nt: TGTGCCAGTAGGACTAGCGCCGCGAGCGAGCAGTACTTC; cdr3_aa: CASRTSAASEQYF; cdr3_length: 13; d_call: TRBD2; clone_size: NA; v_call: TRBV19; j_call: TRBJ2-7
cdr3_nt: TGTGCCAGCCGTCGACTAGCGGCCTACAATGAGCAGTTCTTC; cdr3_aa: CASRRLAAYNEQFF; cdr3_length: 14; d_call: TRBD2; clone_size: many; v_call: TRBV12-3/TRBV12-4; j_call: TRBJ2-1
cdr3_nt: TGTGCCAGCAGACTACCGGGTGTCCCTTACAATGAGCAGTTCTTC; cdr3_aa: CASRLPGVPYNEQFF; cdr3_length: 15; d_call: NA; clone_size: many; v_call: TRBV4-2; j_call: TRBJ2-1
cdr3_nt: TGTGCCACCAGTGGGGGGGCTCTTGGGGCCAACGTCCTGACTTTC; cdr3_aa: CATSGGALGANVLTF; cdr3_length: 15; d_call: NA; clone_size: NA; v_call: TRBV24-1; j_call: TRBJ2-6
cdr3_nt: TGCAGCGTTGAACTGGGGCTAGGAGCTTTCTTT; cdr3_aa: CSVELGLGAFF; cdr3_length: 11; d_call: NA; clone_size: NA; v_call: TRBV29-1; j_call: TRBJ1-1
cdr3_nt: TGTGCCAGTAGTGCGGGACAGGGGATGGAGACCCAGTACTTC; cdr3_aa: CASSAGQGMETQYF; cdr3_length: 14; d_call: TRBD1; clone_size: many; v_call: TRBV19; j_call: TRBJ2-5
cdr3_nt: TGCGCCAGCAGCTTGACTTTCCCTGGGGAGACCCAGTACTTC; cdr3_aa: CASSLTFPGETQYF; cdr3_length: 14; d_call: NA; clone_size: NA; v_call: TRBV5-1; j_call: TRBJ2-5
cdr3_nt: TGTGCCAGCAGTGTGGCAGACACCATGAACACTGAAGCTTTCTTT; cdr3_aa: CASSVADTMNTEAFF; cdr3_length: 15; d_call: NA; clone_size: many; v_call: TRBV25-1; j_call: TRBJ1-1
cdr3_nt: TGTGCCACCAGCAGAGAGTTTGGCGAGCAGTACTTC; cdr3_aa: CATSREFGEQYF; cdr3_length: 12; d_call: NA; clone_size: NA; v_call: TRBV15; j_call: TRBJ2-7
cdr3_nt: TGCAGTGCTAGGGAGTACTATGGCTACACCTTC; cdr3_aa: CSAREYYGYTF; cdr3_length: 11; d_call: NA; clone_size: few; v_call: TRBV20-1; j_call: TRBJ1-2
cdr3_nt: TGTGCCAGCACCCCGAGGACGTTGAGCTCCTACGAGCAGTACTTC; cdr3_aa: CASTPRTLSSYEQYF; cdr3_length: 15; d_call: NA; clone_size: many; v_call: TRBV6-1; j_call: TRBJ2-7
cdr3_nt: TGTGCCAGCAGTCCCTGGACTGCTGGCTACACCTTC; cdr3_aa: CASSPWTAGYTF; cdr3_length: 12; d_call: NA; clone_size: NA; v_call: TRBV6-1; j_call: TRBJ1-2
cdr3_nt: TGTGCCTCGGCGCGGGGGGGGGCAGCAGATACGCAGTATTTT; cdr3_aa: CASARGGAADTQYF; cdr3_length: 14; d_call: TRBD2; clone_size: many; v_call: TRBV6-1; j_call: TRBJ2-3
cdr3_nt: TGTGCCAGCAGCGTAGAGTGGGGACCACCCTACAATGAGCAGTTCTTC; cdr3_aa: CASSVEWGPPYNEQFF; cdr3_length: 16; d_call: NA; clone_size: NA; v_call: TRBV9; j_call: TRBJ2-1
cdr3_nt: TGTGCCACCAGTGATTCCGATCCCAGGTCCTACAATGAGCAGTTCTTC; cdr3_aa: CATSDSDPRSYNEQFF; cdr3_length: 16; d_call: NA; clone_size: once; v_call: TRBV24-1; j_call: TRBJ2-1
cdr3_nt: TGTGCCAGCAGCCAACGCAGGAGGAACACTGAAGCTTTCTTT; cdr3_aa: CASSQRRRNTEAFF; cdr3_length: 14; d_call: NA; clone_size: NA; v_call: TRBV3-1; j_call: TRBJ1-1
cdr3_nt: TGTGCCAGTAGTCTTAACCACAGGGGGGGTAGCTCTGGGGCCAACGTCCTGACTTTC; cdr3_aa: CASSLNHRGGSSGANVLTF; cdr3_length: 19; d_call: NA; clone_size: NA; v_call: TRBV19; j_call: TRBJ2-6
cdr3_nt: TGCAGTGCTATAGACAGGGGGAACACCTTC; cdr3_aa: CSAIDRGNTF; cdr3_length: 10; d_call: TRBD1; clone_size: NA; v_call: TRBV20-1; j_call: TRBJ1-2
cdr3_nt: TGTGCCAGCGGCCGAGACGTGGGGCTACAGTACTTC; cdr3_aa: CASGRDVGLQYF; cdr3_length: 12; d_call: NA; clone_size: NA; v_call: TRBV7-9; j_call: TRBJ2-5
cdr3_nt: TGTGCCAGCGCCGCGGGCTACGAGCAGTACTTC; cdr3_aa: CASAAGYEQYF; cdr3_length: 11; d_call: NA; clone_size: NA; v_call: TRBV2; j_call: TRBJ2-7
cdr3_nt: TGTGCCAGCAGCTTATGGAGGGGGCCCTACAATGAGCAGTTCTTC; cdr3_aa: CASSLWRGPYNEQFF; cdr3_length: 15; d_call: NA; clone_size: NA; v_call: TRBV7-2; j_call: TRBJ2-1
cdr3_nt: TGTGCCAGCAGCCAAGACAGGGGGACCCAGTACTTC; cdr3_aa: CASSQDRGTQYF; cdr3_length: 12; d_call: NA; clone_size: NA; v_call: TRBV3-1; j_call: TRBJ2-5
cdr3_nt: TGCGCCAGCAGTGAGTCGGGGGGGCCCAATCAGCCCCAGCATTTT; cdr3_aa: CASSESGGPNQPQHF; cdr3_length: 15; d_call: NA; clone_size: NA; v_call: TRBV10-1; j_call: TRBJ1-5
cdr3_nt: TGTGCCAGCAGCGTAGGGGGGGGACGGAGCTCCTACGAGCAGTACTTC; cdr3_aa: CASSVGGGRSSYEQYF; cdr3_length: 16; d_call: TRBD2; clone_size: NA; v_call: TRBV9; j_call: TRBJ2-7
cdr3_nt: TGTGCCAGCAGCGATACAGGGGGCACTGAAGCTTTCTTT; cdr3_aa: CASSDTGGTEAFF; cdr3_length: 13; d_call: TRBD1; clone_size: NA; v_call: TRBV7-3; j_call: TRBJ1-1
cdr3_nt: TGTGCCAGCAGTTTGGGACAGTACACTGAAGCTTTCTTT; cdr3_aa: CASSLGQYTEAFF; cdr3_length: 13; d_call: TRBD1; clone_size: NA; v_call: TRBV12-3/TRBV12-4; j_call: TRBJ1-1
cdr3_nt: TGTGCCAGTAGTAGACAGACAACTAATGAAAATGAGCAGTTCTTC; cdr3_aa: CASSRQTTNENEQFF; cdr3_length: 15; d_call: NA; clone_size: NA; v_call: TRBV19; j_call: TRBJ2-1
cdr3_nt: TGTGCCAGCAGCCTCCTCGGCCAGGGGCTCGCTGAAGCTTTCTTT; cdr3_aa: CASSLLGQGLAEAFF; cdr3_length: 15; d_call: NA; clone_size: NA; v_call: TRBV3-1; j_call: TRBJ1-1
cdr3_nt: TGTGCCGGCAGCGTAGCGACAGGGCCATTCAATGAGCAGTTCTTC; cdr3_aa: CAGSVATGPFNEQFF; cdr3_length: 15; d_call: TRBD1; clone_size: many; v_call: TRBV9; j_call: TRBJ2-1
cdr3_nt: TGTGCCAGCAGCTTATCATTTGTGGGAGGGCCCGAGCAGTACTTC; cdr3_aa: CASSLSFVGGPEQYF; cdr3_length: 15; d_call: TRBD2; clone_size: many; v_call: TRBV7-2; j_call: TRBJ2-7
cdr3_nt: TGCGCCAGCAGCCAAATTAGCTACAATGAGCAGTTCTTC; cdr3_aa: CASSQISYNEQFF; cdr3_length: 13; d_call: NA; clone_size: many; v_call: TRBV4-3; j_call: TRBJ2-1
cdr3_nt: TGTGCCAGCAGCTTGGATAGGGTCTCCTACGAGCAGTACTTC; cdr3_aa: CASSLDRVSYEQYF; cdr3_length: 14; d_call: NA; clone_size: NA; v_call: TRBV7-9; j_call: TRBJ2-7
cdr3_nt: TGTGCCAGCAGTGAATATACCCCCTATGGCTACACCTTC; cdr3_aa: CASSEYTPYGYTF; cdr3_length: 13; d_call: NA; clone_size: many; v_call: TRBV25-1; j_call: TRBJ1-2
cdr3_nt: TGTGCCAGCTCACCGGGACAGGGGGCGAACTATGGCTACACCTTC; cdr3_aa: CASSPGQGANYGYTF; cdr3_length: 15; d_call: TRBD1; clone_size: NA; v_call: TRBV18; j_call: TRBJ1-2
cdr3_nt: TGTGCCAGCAGCTTAGTGGCGGGACAGGGGGTGTACGAGCAGTACTTC; cdr3_aa: CASSLVAGQGVYEQYF; cdr3_length: 16; d_call: TRBD1; clone_size: NA; v_call: TRBV11-1; j_call: TRBJ2-7
cdr3_nt: TGCAGTGTACCTGAGGGGGCTAGCGGGGCGGGCATGGAGGAGACCCAGTACTTC; cdr3_aa: CSVPEGASGAGMEETQYF; cdr3_length: 18; d_call: TRBD2; clone_size: NA; v_call: TRBV20-1; j_call: TRBJ2-5
cdr3_nt: TGTGCCAGCAGCTTTATGGGCGGCGAGACCCAGTACTTC; cdr3_aa: CASSFMGGETQYF; cdr3_length: 13; d_call: NA; clone_size: many; v_call: TRBV7-2; j_call: TRBJ2-5
cdr3_nt: TGTGCCAGCGGCCGCCTACGAGGGGGCTACGAGCAGTACTTC; cdr3_aa: CASGRLRGGYEQYF; cdr3_length: 14; d_call: NA; clone_size: NA; v_call: TRBV7-4; j_call: TRBJ2-7
cdr3_nt: TGTGCCAGCACCTATGCGCGGGTTGCTGAAGCTTTCTTT; cdr3_aa: CASTYARVAEAFF; cdr3_length: 13; d_call: NA; clone_size: many; v_call: TRBV6-1; j_call: TRBJ1-1
cdr3_nt: TGCGCCAGCAGCACAGGGACGGTAAACACTGGAGCTTTCTTC; cdr3_aa: CASSTGTVNTGAFF; cdr3_length: 14; d_call: NA; clone_size: NA; v_call: TRBV5-1; j_call: TRBJ1-1
cdr3_nt: TGCGCCAGCAGCCCTCAATCCGGGACAAGTAGAGGCGCTTTCTTT; cdr3_aa: CASSPQSGTSRGAFF; cdr3_length: 15; d_call: NA; clone_size: many; v_call: TRBV4-3; j_call: TRBJ1-1
cdr3_nt: TGTGCCAGCAGCTTTGGAGGGGCAGGGAGGGTTGCTTTCTTT; cdr3_aa: CASSFGGAGRVAFF; cdr3_length: 14; d_call: NA; clone_size: NA; v_call: TRBV7-3; j_call: TRBJ1-1
cdr3_nt: TGCGCCAGCAGCCAAGGTGATAGCGGGAGTATATTTAATGAGCAGTTCTTC; cdr3_aa: CASSQGDSGSIFNEQFF; cdr3_length: 17; d_call: TRBD2; clone_size: NA; v_call: TRBV4-1; j_call: TRBJ2-1
cdr3_nt: TGTGCCAGCAGCGGCTCAACAGGGGTTTTTAGGGAAAAACTGTTTTTT; cdr3_aa: CASSGSTGVFREKLFF; cdr3_length: 16; d_call: TRBD1; clone_size: few; v_call: TRBV6-2/TRBV6-3; j_call: TRBJ1-4
cdr3_nt: TGCAGTGCGGGACAGGCCAACCATCAGCCCCAGCATTTT; cdr3_aa: CSAGQANHQPQHF; cdr3_length: 13; d_call: TRBD1; clone_size: many; v_call: TRBV20-1; j_call: TRBJ1-5
cdr3_nt: TGTGCCAGCAGTGGTTTCAGGGCGGGGCTCACTGAAGCTTTCTTT; cdr3_aa: CASSGFRAGLTEAFF; cdr3_length: 15; d_call: NA; clone_size: NA; v_call: TRBV25-1; j_call: TRBJ1-1
cdr3_nt: TGTGCCAGCAGCCCGGGACTTAACACAGATACGCAGTATTTT; cdr3_aa: CASSPGLNTDTQYF; cdr3_length: 14; d_call: NA; clone_size: many; v_call: TRBV7-3; j_call: TRBJ2-3
cdr3_nt: TGTGCCAGCAGTTACGACATTAACTATGGCTACACCTTC; cdr3_aa: CASSYDINYGYTF; cdr3_length: 13; d_call: NA; clone_size: many; v_call: TRBV6-5; j_call: TRBJ1-2
cdr3_nt: TGTGCCAGCAGCGACGGACTAGCGGGGCGCAATGAGCAGTTCTTC; cdr3_aa: CASSDGLAGRNEQFF; cdr3_length: 15; d_call: TRBD2; clone_size: NA; v_call: TRBV7-3; j_call: TRBJ2-1
cdr3_nt: TGTGCCAGCAGCCCCTTTAGAGGGGGACTCAACACAGATACGCAGTATTTT; cdr3_aa: CASSPFRGGLNTDTQYF; cdr3_length: 17; d_call: NA; clone_size: many; v_call: TRBV11-2; j_call: TRBJ2-3
cdr3_nt: TGTGCCACCAGCAGTTCTAGCGGGAGGTCCCAAGAGACCCAGTACTTC; cdr3_aa: CATSSSSGRSQETQYF; cdr3_length: 16; d_call: TRBD2; clone_size: once; v_call: TRBV15; j_call: TRBJ2-5
cdr3_nt: TGCAGTGCTAGAGATCGTCGACAGGGCTACAATGAGCAGTTCTTC; cdr3_aa: CSARDRRQGYNEQFF; cdr3_length: 15; d_call: TRBD1; clone_size: many; v_call: TRBV20-1; j_call: TRBJ2-1
cdr3_nt: TGTGCCACCAGTGATGCGGGGGGTTTAACTAACTATGGCTACACCTTC; cdr3_aa: CATSDAGGLTNYGYTF; cdr3_length: 16; d_call: NA; clone_size: NA; v_call: TRBV24-1; j_call: TRBJ1-2
cdr3_nt: TGTGCCAGCTCACCAATTGGGGCGAACACCGGGGAGCTGTTTTTT; cdr3_aa: CASSPIGANTGELFF; cdr3_length: 15; d_call: NA; clone_size: NA; v_call: TRBV18; j_call: TRBJ2-2
cdr3_nt: TGTGCCAGCAGTTATTCTCGGGACCCCGCCTACGAGCAGTACTTC; cdr3_aa: CASSYSRDPAYEQYF; cdr3_length: 15; d_call: NA; clone_size: many; v_call: TRBV6-5; j_call: TRBJ2-7
cdr3_nt: TGTGCCAGCAGTTACTCGATAGGACTGGATTACAATGAGCAGTTCTTC; cdr3_aa: CASSYSIGLDYNEQFF; cdr3_length: 16; d_call: NA; clone_size: NA; v_call: TRBV6-5; j_call: TRBJ2-1
cdr3_nt: TGTGCCAGCAGTTACGTGGCGGGGGGCGGAGGCTACACCTTC; cdr3_aa: CASSYVAGGGGYTF; cdr3_length: 14; d_call: NA; clone_size: few; v_call: TRBV6-5; j_call: TRBJ1-2
cdr3_nt: TGTGCCACCAGCAGTCCAGAATCAACTAATGAGAAACTGTTTTTT; cdr3_aa: CATSSPESTNEKLFF; cdr3_length: 15; d_call: NA; clone_size: NA; v_call: TRBV15; j_call: TRBJ1-4